What follows are 3 T cell receptor beta chains derived from one specimen sequenced in a study of T cell responses to AZD1222 COVID-19 vaccine. Profiled with immunoSEQ multiplex PCR; TCRdb holds only in-frame clones, not every one. The table records 95,000 to 150,000 clones, around 92% of them present only once. The sample was peripheral blood, taken 28 days after the second AZD1222 dose. These receptors all stem from an adult who received the AZD1222 COVID-19 vaccine.

This clone was detected only once. A junction boundary mismatches the germline segment, possibly from a read error. This chain joins TRBV5-1 and TRBJ2-1, with D perhaps TRBD2 (6 bases). This CDR3 has 14 residues. Germline V gives CDR1 SGHRS, CDR2 YFSETQ. Here the CDR3 DNA reads TGCGCCAGCAGCTTGGAACTAGCAATCAGCGGTTCGGTCTTC. It yields the protein CASSLELAISGSVF.

The chain joins TRBV7-2 to TRBJ1-2; D call uncertain. CDR3 length equals 14 residues. Germline-derived CDR1 and CDR2 are SGHTA and FQGNSA. The V end lost 5 bases, the J end lost 3 bases, and 13 bases lay between the germline ends. CDR3 bases: TGTGCCAGCAGCCAGATCCTGGAGGACTATGGCTACACCTTC. It translates to CASSQILEDYGYTF.

V and J are TRBV6-5 and TRBJ2-3; unclear D gene. Trimming removed 2 bases at V and 0 bases at J, with 6 bases between. The CDR3 runs to 14 residues. Germline CDR1 is MNHEY and CDR2 is SVGAGI. CDR3 sequence reads: CASSYPGSTDTQYF. CDR3 in DNA: TGTGCCAGCAGTTACCCGGGTAGCACAGATACGCAGTATTTT.